This section outlines one TCR beta chain sequence together with its context. The junction had 5 bases not matched to a gene; V was cut back by 4 bases and J by 7 bases. Germline lookup yields CDR1 KGHSH and CDR2 LQKENI. This CDR3 comprises 14 residues. This sample was included in a study of blood T cell repertoires in COVID-19. Original data processing: Amplifying reference gene primers gave estimates of nucleated cell counts. Profiling relied on immunoSEQ multiplex PCR, and the TCRdb table lists in-frame clones only, not all of them. Clonal size and the V and J genes are those of that table, whereas D and trimming came from the DNA. The profile shows fewer than 350,000 clones, approximately 88% of them singletons. Participants were aged about 18 to 100 years, lived in roughly 23 US areas, and enrolled virtually.

The chain recombines TRBV18 with TRBJ1-5; TRBD1 aligns across 9 bases. The TCR comes from a woman between 40 and 55 years old who had recovered from COVID-19. Sequenced material: PBMCs or T cells enriched from blood (not recorded which). CDR3 bases: TGTGCCAGCTCACAGGACAGGGGAAACCAGCCCCAGCATTTT. Its protein product is CASSQDRGNQPQHF.